Following are 26 T cell receptor beta chains from one sample sequenced in a study of T-cell reconstitution after alpha-beta-depleted transplantation in children. Construction of the TCRbeta library involved unique molecular identifiers. One entry per CDR3 protein, called by TCRdb with MiXCR from the PCR reads. This repertoire shows 100,000 to 120,000 distinct CDR3 sequences, around 10% found once; its top ten account for about 8.8%. Sequencing was performed on PBMCs from the stem cell graft donor, taken from the stem cell graft. These receptor sequences come from a human donor who donated a stem cell graft to a child with acute lymphoblastic leukemia.

This clonotype has ten or more counts. The chain has TRBV10-3 and TRBJ2-5; D is uncertain. There are 14 residues in the CDR3. Germline V CDR1 and CDR2: ENHRY, SYGVKD. V dropped 2 bases and J dropped 5 bases, with 12 bases sitting between them. This CDR3 is CAISETVIGETQYF. DNA of the CDR3: TGTGCCATCAGTGAGACGGTTATCGGGGAGACCCAGTACTTC.

The chain carries TRBV2 and TRBJ1-5; no reliable D call. Deletions cut 1 base from V and 4 bases from J, with 11 bases between. Per germline, CDR1 SNHLY and CDR2 FYNNEI. The CDR3 extends over 15 amino acids. CDR3 DNA: TGTGCCAGCAGTGAAGTCGGCGGGCCGAATCAGCCCCAGCATTTT. This sequence encodes CASSEVGGPNQPQHF.

This clonotype showed up many times. The chain joins TRBV4-3 to TRBJ2-7; 12 bases fit TRBD1. The CDR3 length is 16 residues. Germline V CDR1 and CDR2: LGHNA, YSLEER. J gave up 7 bases and V 1 base, and 8 bases lay outside the gene matches. This CDR3 is CASSQALGDRGREQYF. CDR3 DNA sequence: TGCGCCAGCAGCCAAGCCCTAGGGGACAGGGGGCGAGAGCAGTACTTC.

The chain combines TRBV9 with TRBJ2-7; tentative D call: TRBD1 (5 bases). The germline V and J ends were trimmed by 4 bases and 6 bases, with 14 bases remaining between them. This CDR3 has 13 residues. CDR1 SGDLS and CDR2 YYNGEE come from the germline V gene. CDR3 sequence reads: CASSQGARAEQYF. For the CDR3, the DNA is TGTGCCAGCAGCCAAGGGGCCAGGGCCGAGCAGTACTTC. The variable domain in full, with the rest retrieved from reference TRBV9 and TRBJ2-7, is DSGVTQTPKHLITATGQRVTLRCSPRSGDLSVYWYQQSLDQGLQFLIQYYNGEERAKGNILERFSAQQFPDLHSELNLSSLELGDSALYFCASSQGARAEQYFGPGTRLTVT.

This clonotype was seen only a few times. CDR3 protein: CASSPRGNGPSSSTDTQYF. For the CDR3, the DNA is TGTGCCAGCTCACCACGGGGAAATGGACCTTCGAGTAGCACAGATACGCAGTATTTT. This chain connects TRBV18 to TRBJ2-3; no definite D call. This CDR3 is built from 19 residues. Deletions cut 1 base from V and 0 bases from J, with 20 bases between. Germline CDR1 is KGHSH and CDR2 is LQKENI. The whole variable domain, filled in from reference TRBV18 and TRBJ2-3, reads NAGVMQNPRHLVRRRGQEARLRCSPMKGHSHVYWYRQLPEEGLKFMVYLQKENIIDESGMPKERFSAEFPKEGPSILRIQQVVRGDSAAYFCASSPRGNGPSSSTDTQYFGPGTRLTVL.

Ten or more counts support this clonotype. This chain links TRBV12-3 or TRBV12-4 with TRBJ2-3; no clear D. The CDR3 extends over 12 amino acids. Trimming stripped 6 bases from V and 0 bases from J, with 4 bases between. DNA of the CDR3: TGTGCCAGCAGACCTAGCACAGATACGCAGTATTTT. This translates into CASRPSTDTQYF.

This clonotype was observed at least ten times. The rearrangement joins TRBV5-1 to TRBJ2-5, with 11 bases that match TRBD2. The germline CDR1 and CDR2 sequences are SGHRS and YFSETQ. CDR3 size: 17 residues. V was clipped by 2 bases and J by 2 bases; unmatched bases: 8. The DNA of the CDR3 is TGCGCCAGCAGCTTAAGCCGCGGGACTAGCGGACAAGAGACCCAGTACTTC. Protein product: CASSLSRGTSGQETQYF.

This clonotype was detected ten times or more. This chain connects TRBV5-6 to TRBJ2-5; 7 bases line up with TRBD2. Trimming removed 0 bases from V and 5 bases from J; junction bases left unmatched: 10. Germline CDR1 SGHDT, CDR2 YYEEEE. The CDR3 spans 16 residues. The CDR3 coding sequence is TGTGCCAGCAGCTTGGAGAGCGGGCTAGCGGCGGAGACCCAGTACTTC. Protein: CASSLESGLAAETQYF. Based on the CDR3 plus reference TRBV5-6 and TRBJ2-5, the full variable domain is DAGVTQSPTHLIKTRGQQVTLRCSPKSGHDTVSWYQQALGQGPQFIFQYYEEEERQRGNFPDRFSGHQFPNYSSELNVNALLLGDSALYLCASSLESGLAAETQYFGPGTRLLVL.

This clonotype was observed many times. The V call is TRBV5-6, the J call TRBJ1-1; D might be TRBD1 (5 bases). V lost 2 bases and J lost 7, with 18 bases in between. Germline assignment: CDR1 SGHDT and CDR2 YYEEEE. The CDR3 loop spans 15 amino acids. The DNA of the CDR3 is TGTGCCAGCAGCTTCACCCCGACAGAGGCATATGAAGCTTTCTTT. This sequence encodes CASSFTPTEAYEAFF.

This clonotype has at least ten counts. This rearrangement joins TRBV4-2 to TRBJ2-5, with 9 bases matching TRBD2. From germline, CDR1 is LGHNA and CDR2 YNFKEQ. Germline trimming cut 4 bases from V and 2 bases from J; bases unmatched to any gene: 8. This CDR3 contains 16 residues. The CDR3, as DNA: TGTGCCAGCAGCCCGATGACTAGCGGAGGACAAGAGACCCAGTACTTC. Protein: CASSPMTSGGQETQYF.

This clonotype was seen ten or more times. The J gene is TRBJ2-6, the V gene TRBV5-1, with D unclear. Germline V gives CDR1 SGHRS, CDR2 YFSETQ. This CDR3 is built from 16 residues. V lost 0 bases, J lost 0 bases, and 7 bases lay in between. The CDR3 spells CASSLDGFSGANVLTF. In DNA, the CDR3 is TGCGCCAGCAGCTTGGACGGATTCTCTGGGGCCAACGTCCTGACTTTC.

This clonotype was observed at least ten times. The V and J genes are TRBV5-1 and TRBJ1-2, with 8 bases fitting TRBD1. The V segment lost 4 bases and the J segment 4 bases; nucleotides outside the gene matches: 9. Per germline, CDR1 SGHRS and CDR2 YFSETQ. The CDR3 consists of 15 residues. The CDR3: CASSLEGQGGYGYTF. CDR3 sequence (DNA): TGCGCCAGCAGCCTAGAAGGACAGGGAGGCTATGGCTACACCTTC. Complete variable domain (other parts from reference TRBV5-1 and TRBJ1-2): KAGVTQTPRYLIKTRGQQVTLSCSPISGHRSVSWYQQTPGQGLQFLFEYFSETQRNKGNFPGRFSGRQFSNSRSEMNVSTLELGDSALYLCASSLEGQGGYGYTFGSGTRLTVV.

This clonotype was seen repeatedly, ten times or more. V gene TRBV7-2 combines with J gene TRBJ2-7; possible D gene TRBD2, 6 bases. The CDR3 consists of 14 residues. V was cut by 5 bases and J by 7 bases, with 18 bases left in between. CDR1 is SGHTA and CDR2 is FQGNSA in the germline V gene. DNA of the CDR3: TGTGCCAGCAGCCCGCAGGGCCTAGCGAGGGAGCAGTACTTC. Translated, it gives CASSPQGLAREQYF. The complete variable domain, with remaining parts taken from reference TRBV7-2 and TRBJ2-7, reads GAGVSQSPSNKVTEKGKDVELRCDPISGHTALYWYRQSLGQGLEFLIYFQGNSAPDKSGLPSDRFSAERTGGSVSTLTIQRTQQEDSAVYLCASSPQGLAREQYFGPGTRLTVT.

This clonotype was recorded at least ten times. The chain has TRBV6-1 and TRBJ2-3, with TRBD1 matching 9 bases. V trimming: 6 bases; J trimming: 2 bases; junction bases outside the gene matches: 6. The CDR3 is made up of 15 amino acids. Germline V gene data show CDR1 as MNHNS and CDR2 as SASEGT. Here the CDR3 reads CASREDRGPTDTQYF. The CDR3 nucleotides are TGTGCCAGCAGGGAGGACAGGGGCCCCACAGATACGCAGTATTTT.

This clonotype came up many times. The gene calls are TRBV7-2 and TRBJ1-5; 11 bases match TRBD1. Germline assignment: CDR1 SGHTA and CDR2 FQGNSA. V lost 5 bases, J lost 7 bases, and 7 bases stayed unmatched. The CDR3 has 15 amino acids. CDR3 protein: CASSAGTGGQQPQHF. The CDR3 bases are TGTGCCAGCAGCGCGGGGACAGGGGGTCAACAGCCCCAGCATTTT.

V and J are TRBV7-3 and TRBJ2-1; weak D call: TRBD2 (5 bases). The CDR3 totals 16 residues. V was clipped by 2 bases and J by 0 bases, with 11 bases between them. Germline V gene lookup returns CDR1 SGHTA and CDR2 FQGTGA. CDR3 nucleotides: TGTGCCAGCAGCTTATTAGGGCGGGCCTCCTACAATGAGCAGTTCTTC. The encoded protein is CASSLLGRASYNEQFF.

This clonotype was counted ten times or more. This rearrangement joins TRBV20-1 to TRBJ2-5, with D perhaps matching TRBD1 (5 bases). The V gene lost 6 bases and the J gene lost 5 bases, with 13 bases spanning the gap. CDR1 is DFQATT and CDR2 is SNEGSKA in the germline V gene (reference sequence). CDR3 length: 12 amino acids. CDR3 DNA sequence: TGCAGTGCCAAGCTCAGGGATGAGACCCAGTACTTC. This translates into CSAKLRDETQYF.

This clonotype was counted at least ten times. The rearrangement joins TRBV6-5 to TRBJ2-7; the match to TRBD2 covers 10 bases. Germline CDR1 reads MNHEY; CDR2 reads SVGAGI. The CDR3 runs to 15 residues. Trimming cost V 0 bases and J 1 base; bases outside gene matches: 0. CDR3 residues: CASSYSLAGSYEQYF. Here the CDR3 DNA reads TGTGCCAGCAGTTACTCACTAGCGGGGTCCTACGAGCAGTACTTC.

This clonotype appeared many times. This chain joins TRBV4-3 and TRBJ2-6; 10 bases map to TRBD2. CDR3 size: 18 residues. Germline CDR1 LGHNA, CDR2 YSLEER. V was pared by 4 bases and J by 0 bases, with 6 bases of the junction left unmatched. For the CDR3, the DNA is TGCGCCAGCAGCCGCACACTAGCGGGGAGCTCTGGGGCCAACGTCCTGACTTTC. It is translated as CASSRTLAGSSGANVLTF.

This clonotype was recorded many times. The V gene is TRBV29-1, the J gene TRBJ1-1; 9 bases line up with TRBD1. CDR1 is SQVTM and CDR2 is ANQGSEA in the germline V gene. V shed 3 bases and J 7 bases; nucleotides not matched to a gene: 6. The CDR3 consists of 13 residues. The CDR3 DNA is TGCAGCGTTGAGGGGACAGGGCTGAATGAAGCTTTCTTT. Translated: CSVEGTGLNEAFF.

This clonotype was found many times. This rearrangement joins TRBV7-2 to TRBJ2-7, with 8 nucleotides matching TRBD1. The CDR3 loop spans 15 amino acids. Germline V gene data show CDR1 as SGHTA and CDR2 as FQGNSA. With 5 bases clipped from V and 1 base from J, the junction kept 7 bases outside the gene matches. CDR3 sequence reads: CASSTPGTGSYEQYF. CDR3 nucleotide sequence: TGTGCCAGCAGCACCCCCGGGACAGGTTCCTACGAGCAGTACTTC.

Many counts were recorded for this clonotype. The chain couples TRBV5-1 to TRBJ2-7; TRBD1 might be the D (6 bases). V was shortened by 0 bases and J by 3 bases, with 7 bases between the two germline ends. The germline V gene encodes CDR1 SGHRS and CDR2 YFSETQ. CDR3 length equals 13 residues. CDR3: CASSLVGGYEQYF. Here the CDR3 DNA reads TGCGCCAGCAGCTTGGTAGGGGGCTACGAGCAGTACTTC.

This clonotype was observed many times. The rearrangement uses TRBV11-2 and TRBJ1-5; D not resolved. With 7 bases removed from V and 4 bases from J, the gap between germline ends came to 8 bases. Per the germline V gene, CDR1 is SGHAT and CDR2 is FQNNGV. The CDR3 spans 12 residues. The DNA for the CDR3 is TGTGCCAGCACTGACGGGAATCAGCCCCAGCATTTT. Amino acids: CASTDGNQPQHF.

This clonotype was seen repeatedly, ten times or more. The J gene is TRBJ1-1, the V gene TRBV10-3; D is unresolved. CDR1 is ENHRY and CDR2 is SYGVKD in the germline V gene. Deletions cut 5 bases from V and 2 bases from J, with 9 bases between. This CDR3 has 13 residues. CDR3 bases: TGTGCCATCAGTCCTGCAGGTAACACTGAAGCTTTCTTT. This translates into CAISPAGNTEAFF.

There are many counts of this clonotype. The J gene is TRBJ1-3, the V gene TRBV15; 8 bases match TRBD1. This CDR3 has 17 residues. After removal of 1 base from V and 0 bases from J, the junction contained 5 bases not matched to a gene. Looked up from germline, CDR1 is LNHNV and CDR2 is YYDKDF (reference sequence). For the CDR3, the DNA is TGTGCCACCAGCAGAGCGACAGGGGTTCGCTCTGGAAACACCATATATTTT. This sequence encodes CATSRATGVRSGNTIYF.

The genes are TRBV3-1 and TRBJ2-3, with 8 bases aligning to TRBD2. V was pared by 4 bases and J by 3 bases, with 15 bases of the junction left unmatched. The CDR3 is made up of 18 amino acids. The germline V gene has CDR1 LGHDT and CDR2 YNNKEL (reference sequence). CDR3 sequence: CASSPGATSEGITDTQYF. CDR3 DNA sequence: TGTGCCAGCAGCCCAGGAGCGACTAGCGAGGGGATAACAGATACGCAGTATTTT.